This T cell receptor (beta chain) is from a study of molecular identifiers for immune sequencing clone quantification. Findings and limits, study-wide: Sizes of highly expanded clones could be underestimated through identical TCRs sharing a barcode.

TCRdb reprocessed the PCR reads via MiXCR and lists one record per CDR3 protein. The sample records approximately 320,000 distinct CDR3 sequences, under 25% being singletons. As regards this clonotype: No antigen is known for it. One end of the junction does not line up with germline, which may come from a read error.

The CDR3 has 16 residues. The gene calls are TRBV5-3 and TRBJ1-1; D is uncertain. TRBV5-3 is an open reading frame, and its role is uncertain. This clonotype was sampled from a human donor in good health. Some libraries in this study had Jurkat cell RNA spiked in. What was sequenced was naive CD8+ T cells from blood, with Jurkat cell RNA spiked in. Stated subset: FACS-sorted CD8+CD4-CCR7+CD45RA+ naive T cells. The CDR3 sequence: CASSFMVTALNTEAFF. The CDR3 region has the DNA TGTGCCAGCAGCTTCATGGTCACGGCCCTGAACACTGAAGCTTTCTTT.